Following are 3 T cell receptor beta chains from one sample sequenced in a study of cytomegalovirus exposure and HLA in healthy donors. 60 Vbeta and 13 Jbeta primers were used in PCR. Using immunoSEQ multiplex PCR, the repertoire was profiled, and TCRdb retains in-frame clones only, with some absent. The sample holds 100,000 to 120,000 clones; about 80% are singletons and the top ten take roughly 5.9%. Sequenced material: PBMCs. Every receptor here comes from a woman aged 25 to 39 in good health and CMV-seropositive.

The rearrangement uses TRBV7-2 and TRBJ2-5, with D possibly TRBD2 on 6 matching bases. The V gene lost 5 bases and the J gene lost 10 bases, with 11 bases spanning the gap. The CDR3 length is 11 residues. CDR1 and CDR2 (germline): SGHTA, FQGNSA. For the CDR3, the DNA is TGTGCCAGCAGCCCGCGACTAGGCCAGTACTTC. The encoded protein is CASSPRLGQYF.

V gene TRBV6-4 combines with J gene TRBJ2-2; possibly TRBD1 for D (6 bases). With 10 bases removed from V and 1 base from J, the gap between germline ends came to 19 bases. The CDR3 consists of 16 residues. Germline CDR1 MRHNA, CDR2 SNTAGT. In DNA, the CDR3 is TGTGCCACCCGTCGAGACGGGACAAGGAACACCGGGGAGCTGTTTTTT. It translates to CATRRDGTRNTGELFF.

The chain is built from TRBV6-1 and TRBJ1-2, with TRBD1 as a possible D gene (5 bases). The CDR3 runs to 13 residues. Deletions cut 5 bases from V and 5 bases from J, with 12 bases between. Germline V gene lookup returns CDR1 MNHNS and CDR2 SASEGT. The CDR3 sequence is CASSSDRSYGYTF. CDR3 in DNA: TGTGCCAGCAGTTCCGACAGATCTTATGGCTACACCTTC.